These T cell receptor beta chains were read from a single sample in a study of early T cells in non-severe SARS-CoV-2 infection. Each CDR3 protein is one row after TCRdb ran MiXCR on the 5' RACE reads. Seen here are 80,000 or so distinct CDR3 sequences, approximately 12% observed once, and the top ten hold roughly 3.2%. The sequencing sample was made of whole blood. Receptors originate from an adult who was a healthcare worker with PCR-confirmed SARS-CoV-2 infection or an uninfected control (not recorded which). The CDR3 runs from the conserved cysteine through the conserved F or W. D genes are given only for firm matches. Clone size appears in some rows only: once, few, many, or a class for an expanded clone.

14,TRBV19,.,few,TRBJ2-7,TGTGCCAGTAGTTTACAGGGAAGGTCGAGCGAGCAGTACTTC,CASSLQGRSSEQYF
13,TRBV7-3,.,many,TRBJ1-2,TGTGCCAGCAGCTTCAACCGGGTCCTTGGCTACACCTTC,CASSFNRVLGYTF
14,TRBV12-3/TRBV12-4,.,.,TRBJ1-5,TGTGCCAGCAGTTTCATGGACGGCAATCAGCCCCAGCATTTT,CASSFMDGNQPQHF
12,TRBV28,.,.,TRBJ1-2,TGTGCCAGCAGCGAAGGGAGGTCTGGCTACACCTTC,CASSEGRSGYTF
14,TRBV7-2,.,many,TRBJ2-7,TGTGCCAGCAGTTCCGACAGGTATACCTACGAGCAGTACTTC,CASSSDRYTYEQYF
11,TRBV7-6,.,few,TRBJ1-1,TGTGCCAGCAGTTCCGAGGTCGAAGCTTTCTTT,CASSSEVEAFF
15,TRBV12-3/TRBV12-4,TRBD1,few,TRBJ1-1,TGTGCCAGCAGTCCCCCAGGGGGGTCGAACACTGAAGCTTTCTTT,CASSPPGGSNTEAFF
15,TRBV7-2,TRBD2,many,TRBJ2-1,TGTGCCAGCAGCCTCCCGGGAGGGCCCCACAATGAGCAGTTCTTC,CASSLPGGPHNEQFF
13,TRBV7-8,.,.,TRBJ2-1,TGTGCCAGCAGCTTAGCTCGTTACAATGAGCAGTTCTTC,CASSLARYNEQFF
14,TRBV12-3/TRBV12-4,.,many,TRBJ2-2,TGTGCCAGCAGTTTCACAGGGAACACCGGGGAGCTGTTTTTT,CASSFTGNTGELFF
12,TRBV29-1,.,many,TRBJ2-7,TGCAGGTGGCCGGGGGGCTACTACGAGCAGTACTTC,CRWPGGYYEQYF
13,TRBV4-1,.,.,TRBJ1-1,TGCGCCAGCCTGACAGGAGCGGGGACTGAAGCTTTCTTT,CASLTGAGTEAFF
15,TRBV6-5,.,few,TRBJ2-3,TGTGCCAGCAGCCCCGACGATGGTAGTTCAGATACGCAGTATTTT,CASSPDDGSSDTQYF
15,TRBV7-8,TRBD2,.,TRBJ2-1,TGTGCCAGCAGCTTTCGAGCGGGAGCCGGGGATGAGCAGTTCTTC,CASSFRAGAGDEQFF
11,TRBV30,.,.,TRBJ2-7,TGTGCCTGGAGTTTCGGGGGCGAGCAGTACTTC,CAWSFGGEQYF
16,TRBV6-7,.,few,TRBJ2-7,TGTGCCAGCAGTTACTCGATCATGGGACCATCCTACGAGCAGTACTTC,CASSYSIMGPSYEQYF